A selection of T cell receptor beta chains follows, all from one sample in a study of T-cell reconstitution after alpha-beta-depleted transplantation in children. TCRdb re-analysed the PCR reads in MiXCR, keeping a single row per CDR3 protein. The sample records 500,000 or so distinct CDR3 sequences, approximately 32% being singletons. The input for sequencing was PBMCs from the stem cell graft donor, taken from the stem cell graft. Receptors were obtained from a human donor who donated a stem cell graft to a child with aplastic anemia. The CDR3 runs from the conserved cysteine through the conserved F or W. A D gene is named only where the DNA matches it firmly. A clone size is listed for some rows: how often the clone was seen (once, few, many), or a class if it is expanded.

-	TRBV18	TRBJ2-7	12	few	CASSLDSNEQYF	TGTGCCAGCTCCCTGGACAGCAACGAGCAGTACTTC
-	TRBV3-1	TRBJ1-1	13	-	CASSHGLGTEAFF	TGTGCCAGCAGCCACGGCCTGGGTACTGAAGCTTTCTTT
-	TRBV27	TRBJ2-2	16	few	CASSAQLAPNTGELFF	TGTGCCAGCAGTGCCCAGCTAGCGCCGAACACCGGGGAGCTGTTTTTT
-	TRBV30	TRBJ1-2	13	-	CAFMRANENGYTF	TGTGCCTTCATGCGTGCCAACGAAAATGGCTACACCTTC
TRBD2	TRBV7-2	TRBJ2-2	16	-	CASSLTGGVLTGELFF	TGTGCCAGCAGCTTAACGGGAGGAGTGCTCACCGGGGAGCTGTTTTTT
TRBD2	TRBV27	TRBJ2-1	16	-	CASSKTSGSSSEEQFF	TGTGCCAGCAGTAAGACTAGCGGGAGTAGCTCAGAGGAGCAGTTCTTC
-	TRBV20-1	TRBJ1-5	12	few	CSLDRPGEPQHF	TGCAGTCTTGACAGGCCAGGGGAGCCCCAGCATTTT
-	TRBV7-2	TRBJ1-2	13	-	CASSSPADYGYTF	TGTGCCAGCAGCTCACCGGCCGACTATGGCTACACCTTC
TRBD1	TRBV29-1	TRBJ1-6	14	few	CSVRTGTGLSPLHF	TGCAGCGTGCGGACAGGAACGGGGTTATCACCCCTCCACTTT
-	TRBV20-1	TRBJ1-4	15	few	CSARPPWDGNEKLFF	TGCAGTGCTAGACCTCCTTGGGACGGGAATGAAAAACTGTTTTTT
-	TRBV10-3	TRBJ2-5	13	few	CATRVSEQETQYF	TGTGCCACCAGGGTGAGCGAACAAGAGACCCAGTACTTC
-	TRBV28	TRBJ1-1	15	-	CASSSEEVGRTEAFF	TGTGCCAGCAGCTCCGAAGAGGTCGGGAGGACTGAAGCTTTCTTT